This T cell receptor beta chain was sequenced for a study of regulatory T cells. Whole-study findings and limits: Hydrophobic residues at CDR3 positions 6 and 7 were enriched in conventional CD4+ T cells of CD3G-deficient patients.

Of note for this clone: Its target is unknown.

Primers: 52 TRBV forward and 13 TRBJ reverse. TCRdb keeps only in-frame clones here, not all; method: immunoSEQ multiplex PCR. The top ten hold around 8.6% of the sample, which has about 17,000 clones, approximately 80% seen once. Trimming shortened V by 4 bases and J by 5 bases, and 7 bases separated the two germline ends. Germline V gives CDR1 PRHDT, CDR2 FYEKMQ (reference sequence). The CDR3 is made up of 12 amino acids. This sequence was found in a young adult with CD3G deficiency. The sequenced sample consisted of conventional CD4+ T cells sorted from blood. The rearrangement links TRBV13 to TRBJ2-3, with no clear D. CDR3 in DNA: TGTGCCAGCAGCTCGCGGCGAGATACGCAGTATTTT. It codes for CASSSRRDTQYF.